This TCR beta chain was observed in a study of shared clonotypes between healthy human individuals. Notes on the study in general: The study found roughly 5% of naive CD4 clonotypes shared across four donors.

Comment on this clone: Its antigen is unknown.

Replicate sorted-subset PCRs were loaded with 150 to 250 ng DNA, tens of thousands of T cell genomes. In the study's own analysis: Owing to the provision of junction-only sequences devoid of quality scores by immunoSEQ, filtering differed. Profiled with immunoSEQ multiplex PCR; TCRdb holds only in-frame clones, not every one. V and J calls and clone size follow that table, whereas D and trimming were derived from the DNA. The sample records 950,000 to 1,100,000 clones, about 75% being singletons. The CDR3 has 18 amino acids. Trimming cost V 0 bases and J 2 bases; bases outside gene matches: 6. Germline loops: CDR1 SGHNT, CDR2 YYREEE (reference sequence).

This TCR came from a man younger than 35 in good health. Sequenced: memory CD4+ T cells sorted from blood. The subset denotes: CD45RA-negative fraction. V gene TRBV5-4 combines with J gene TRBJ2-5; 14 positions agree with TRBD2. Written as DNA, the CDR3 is TGTGCCAGCAGCTTGGTCAATAGACTAGCGGGAGGGCAAGAGACCCAGTACTTC. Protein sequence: CASSLVNRLAGGQETQYF.